These 14 T cell receptor beta chains were sequenced from one sample in a study of spatial heterogeneity in lung cancer. Noted time point: sample taken at primary tumor resection. Whole RNA was taken from tumor, nontumor lung or frozen PBMC; it was then sequenced unsorted. TCRdb re-derived calls from the 5' RACE reads in MiXCR, one entry per CDR3 protein. The data show tens of thousands of distinct CDR3 sequences, approximately 12% seen once. Specimen: PBMCs, collected at surgery. The origin of the receptors is a male donor with early-stage non-small cell lung cancer.

This chain connects TRBV7-2 to TRBJ1-5; D gene unclear. This CDR3 spans 15 amino acids. Germline CDR1 reads SGHTA; CDR2 reads FQGNSA. V lost 1 base to trimming and J lost 0 bases, with 7 bases between them. DNA for the CDR3: TGTGCCAGCAGCTTAGGCGGAAATAGCAATCAGCCCCAGCATTTT. Residues: CASSLGGNSNQPQHF.

This clonotype was seen more than once but under ten times. The chain carries TRBV4-3 and TRBJ2-3; TRBD1 or TRBD2 may be the D gene (7 bases each). The germline V gene encodes CDR1 LGHNA and CDR2 YSLEER. CDR3 length equals 15 residues. V was trimmed by 3 bases and J by 5 bases, leaving 15 bases between them. The CDR3 protein is CASSHGGGGVDTQYF. The CDR3 DNA is TGCGCCAGCAGCCACGGGGGAGGGGGCGTAGATACGCAGTATTTT.

The rearrangement links TRBV7-2 to TRBJ1-3, with 9 bases that match TRBD1. Per germline, CDR1 SGHTA and CDR2 FQGNSA. V lost 5 bases, J lost 0 bases, and 2 bases stayed unmatched. CDR3 length: 15 residues. The CDR3 coding sequence is TGTGCCAGCAGCCCGGACAGGGGCTCTGGAAACACCATATATTTT. It translates to CASSPDRGSGNTIYF. Combining the CDR3 with reference TRBV7-2 and TRBJ1-3 gives the whole variable domain GAGVSQSPSNKVTEKGKDVELRCDPISGHTALYWYRQSLGQGLEFLIYFQGNSAPDKSGLPSDRFSAERTGGSVSTLTIQRTQQEDSAVYLCASSPDRGSGNTIYFGEGSWLTVV.

This sequence joins TRBV7-2 and TRBJ2-3; 16 nucleotides match TRBD2. Germline V CDR1 and CDR2: SGHTA, FQGNSA. The CDR3 length is 22 residues. V was pared by 1 base and J by 3 bases, with 16 bases of the junction left unmatched. The CDR3 loop reads CASSLVGFGTSGGARRTDTQYF. Written as DNA, the CDR3 is TGTGCCAGCAGCTTAGTTGGCTTCGGGACTAGCGGGGGGGCACGGAGAACAGATACGCAGTATTTT.

V and J are TRBV6-1 and TRBJ2-7; either TRBD1 or TRBD2 may supply D (5 bases each). The CDR3 contains 15 residues. CDR1 is MNHNS and CDR2 is SASEGT in the germline V gene. With 7 bases removed from V and 7 bases from J, the gap between germline ends came to 23 bases. The CDR3 sequence is CASTNRRDPPREQYF. The CDR3 DNA is TGTGCCAGCACAAATCGCAGGGACCCTCCGAGGGAGCAGTACTTC.

This clonotype was detected ten times or more. V usage is TRBV20-1 and J usage is TRBJ1-1, with D uncertain. Trimming stripped 1 base from V and 2 bases from J, with 5 bases between. The CDR3 sequence is 12 residues long. Germline values: CDR1 DFQATT, CDR2 SNEGSKA (reference sequence). CDR3 loop: CSARAPNTEAFF. The CDR3 DNA follows: TGCAGTGCTAGAGCGCCTAACACTGAAGCTTTCTTT.

The J gene is TRBJ2-1, the V gene TRBV6-5, with 11 bases that match TRBD2. The CDR3 is 13 amino acids. J was trimmed by 6 bases and V by 10 bases; bases with no gene match: 5. The germline V gene encodes CDR1 MNHEY and CDR2 SVGAGI. The DNA of the CDR3 is TGTGCCACACGACTAGCGGGGCCCAATGAGCAGTTCTTC. Translating it yields CATRLAGPNEQFF.

This clonotype was seen at least ten times. The V call is TRBV7-2, the J call TRBJ1-3; TRBD1 agrees at 8 bases. CDR1 and CDR2 (germline): SGHTA, FQGNSA. V lost 3 bases and J lost 1; bases outside the gene matches: 5. The CDR3 is 16 amino acids. CDR3 DNA sequence: TGTGCCAGCAGCTTGCAGGGGGCCCCGTCTGGAAACACCATATATTTT. Protein product: CASSLQGAPSGNTIYF.

This clonotype appeared many times. The CDR3 reads CASSLTYPYEQYF. The CDR3 DNA is TGTGCCAGCAGTTTGACTTACCCGTACGAGCAGTACTTC. The V call is TRBV27, the J call TRBJ2-7; D gene ambiguous. The CDR3 has 13 amino acids. V dropped 3 bases and J dropped 4 bases, with 10 bases sitting between them. Per germline, CDR1 MNHEY and CDR2 SMNVEV (reference sequence).

The chain combines TRBV7-2 with TRBJ2-1; D is uncertain. Per the germline V gene, CDR1 is SGHTA and CDR2 is FQGNSA. The CDR3 loop spans 15 amino acids. V dropped 1 base and J dropped 7 bases, with 14 bases sitting between them. The DNA of the CDR3 is TGTGCCAGCAGCTTAGTGCCGGGTACTGGGAATGAGCAGTTCTTC. Its translation: CASSLVPGTGNEQFF.

This sequence joins TRBV5-1 and TRBJ2-3, with 10 bases identical to TRBD1. Germline CDR1 is SGHRS and CDR2 is YFSETQ. The CDR3 has 17 amino acids. V was clipped by 1 base and J by 4 bases; unmatched bases: 9. Here the CDR3 reads CASSLRRQGANSDTQYF. The CDR3, as DNA: TGCGCCAGCAGCTTGCGTCGACAGGGGGCGAACTCAGATACGCAGTATTTT.

This clonotype was counted many times. The chain joins TRBV12-3 or TRBV12-4 to TRBJ2-3; D is unclear. The CDR3 has 13 amino acids. V shed 6 bases and J shed 6 bases, with 13 bases lying between them. The CDR3 DNA follows: TGTGCCAGCAGCAATCTCCGGACCGATACGCAGTATTTT. Translation: CASSNLRTDTQYF.

This clonotype was detected only a few times. The rearrangement joins TRBV20-1 to TRBJ2-1, with D maybe TRBD2 (6 bases). CDR1 is DFQATT and CDR2 is SNEGSKA in the germline V gene (reference sequence). The CDR3 runs 14 residues. The V and J ends lost 6 bases and 8 bases respectively, with 20 bases between them. This chain's CDR3 is CSARRRGSRDEQFF. In nucleotides, the CDR3 is TGCAGTGCCAGACGGCGGGGCTCTAGGGATGAGCAGTTCTTC.

V is TRBV9 and J is TRBJ1-6; no clear D gene. The germline V gene has CDR1 SGDLS and CDR2 YYNGEE. V gave up 3 bases and J gave up 3 bases, with 10 bases separating them. This CDR3 has 15 residues. CDR3 in DNA: TGTGCCAGCAGCGATGACGGCAACTATAATTCACCCCTCCACTTT. The encoded protein is CASSDDGNYNSPLHF. Using reference TRBV9 and TRBJ1-6 for the parts outside the CDR3, the full variable domain is DSGVTQTPKHLITATGQRVTLRCSPRSGDLSVYWYQQSLDQGLQFLIQYYNGEERAKGNILERFSAQQFPDLHSELNLSSLELGDSALYFCASSDDGNYNSPLHFGNGTRLTVT.